This T cell receptor beta chain was identified during a study of cytomegalovirus exposure and HLA in healthy donors. Whole-study findings and limits: A list of roughly 180 TCR beta chains associated with cytomegalovirus was given. First-cohort TCR clusters were later found to tend to co-occur in the approximately 110 validation repertoires. In vitro assays verified that three CMV-associated chains recognized CMV antigens specifically.

As concerns this clone: Its target is unknown.

V lost 2 bases to trimming and J lost 0 bases, with 7 bases between them. The CDR3 loop spans 14 amino acids. Germline-derived CDR1 and CDR2 are SEHNR and FQNEAQ (reference sequence). The approximately 120-subject validation cohort, separate from the 666-subject first cohort, included the donors. Repertoires were generated with immunoSEQ multiplex PCR, while TCRdb's copy carries only in-frame clones and drops some. The sample lists around 170,000 clones; around 90% were seen once. This receptor was taken from a man younger than 35 in good health and CMV-seronegative. Sequencing was carried out using PBMCs. The rearrangement links TRBV7-9 to TRBJ2-5; weak D call: TRBD1 (5 bases). The CDR3 region has the DNA TGTGCCAGCAGCTTACAGGGATACCAAGAGACCCAGTACTTC. Its translation is CASSLQGYQETQYF.